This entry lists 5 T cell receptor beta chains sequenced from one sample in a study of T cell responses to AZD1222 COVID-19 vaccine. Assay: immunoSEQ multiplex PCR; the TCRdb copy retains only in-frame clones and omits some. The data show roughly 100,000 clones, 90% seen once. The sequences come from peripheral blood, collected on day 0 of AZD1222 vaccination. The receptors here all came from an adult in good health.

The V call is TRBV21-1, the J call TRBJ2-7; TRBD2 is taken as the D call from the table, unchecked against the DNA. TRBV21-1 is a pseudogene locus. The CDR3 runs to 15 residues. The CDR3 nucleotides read TGTGCCAGCAGCAAAATTGCCTCTAGCACCTACGAGCAGTACTTC. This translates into CASSKIASSTYEQYF.

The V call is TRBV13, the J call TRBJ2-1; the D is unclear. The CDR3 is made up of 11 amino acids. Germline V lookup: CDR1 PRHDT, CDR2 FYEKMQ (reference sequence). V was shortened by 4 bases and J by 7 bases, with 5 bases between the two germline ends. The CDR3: CASSWKNEQFF. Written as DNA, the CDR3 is TGTGCCAGCAGCTGGAAGAATGAGCAGTTCTTC. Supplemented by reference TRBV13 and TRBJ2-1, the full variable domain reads AAGVIQSPRHLIKEKRETATLKCYPIPRHDTVYWYQQGPGQDPQFLISFYEKMQSDKGSIPDRFSAQQFSDYHSELNMSSLELGDSALYFCASSWKNEQFFGPGTRLTVL.

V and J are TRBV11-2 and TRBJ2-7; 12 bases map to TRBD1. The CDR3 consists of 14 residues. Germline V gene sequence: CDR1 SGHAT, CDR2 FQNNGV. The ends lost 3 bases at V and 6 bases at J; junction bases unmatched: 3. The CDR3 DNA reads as TGTGCCAGCAGCTTCGGGACAGGGGGCTTCGAGCAGTACTTC. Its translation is CASSFGTGGFEQYF.

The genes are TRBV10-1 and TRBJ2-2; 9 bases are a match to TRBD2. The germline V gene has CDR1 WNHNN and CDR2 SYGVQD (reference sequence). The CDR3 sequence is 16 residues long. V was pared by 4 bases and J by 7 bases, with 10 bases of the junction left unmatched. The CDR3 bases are TGCGCCAGCAGTGGCCTTAGCGGGAGACAAAACGGGGAGCTGTTTTTT. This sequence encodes CASSGLSGRQNGELFF.

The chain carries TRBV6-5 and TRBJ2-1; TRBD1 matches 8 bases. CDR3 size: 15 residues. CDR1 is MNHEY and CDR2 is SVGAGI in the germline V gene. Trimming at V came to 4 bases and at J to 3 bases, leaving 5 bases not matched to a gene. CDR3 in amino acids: CASSFGQGNYNEQFF. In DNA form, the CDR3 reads TGTGCCAGCAGTTTTGGACAGGGCAACTACAATGAGCAGTTCTTC.